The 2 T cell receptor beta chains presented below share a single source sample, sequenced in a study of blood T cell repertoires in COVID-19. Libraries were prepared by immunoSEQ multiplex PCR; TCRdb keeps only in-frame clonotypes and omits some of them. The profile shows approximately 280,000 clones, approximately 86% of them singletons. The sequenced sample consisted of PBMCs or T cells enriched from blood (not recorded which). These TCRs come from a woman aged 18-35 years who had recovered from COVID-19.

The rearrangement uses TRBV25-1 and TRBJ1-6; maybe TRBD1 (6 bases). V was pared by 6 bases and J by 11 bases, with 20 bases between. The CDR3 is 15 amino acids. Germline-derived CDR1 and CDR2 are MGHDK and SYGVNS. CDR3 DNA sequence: TGTGCCAGCAGGGACAGTTCAGGTAGTATTGCACCCCTCCACTTT. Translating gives CASRDSSGSIAPLHF.

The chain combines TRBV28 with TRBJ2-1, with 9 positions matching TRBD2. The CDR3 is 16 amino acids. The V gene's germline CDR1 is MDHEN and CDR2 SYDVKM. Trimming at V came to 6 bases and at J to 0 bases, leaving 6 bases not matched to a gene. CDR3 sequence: CASSNSGSSSYNEQFF. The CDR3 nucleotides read TGTGCCAGCAGCAATAGCGGGAGTTCCTCCTACAATGAGCAGTTCTTC. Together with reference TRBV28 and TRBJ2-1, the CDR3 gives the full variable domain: DVKVTQSSRYLVKRTGEKVFLECVQDMDHENMFWYRQDPGLGLRLIYFSYDVKMKEKGDIPEGYSVSREKKERFSLILESASTNQTSMYLCASSNSGSSSYNEQFFGPGTRLTVL.